Detailed here is one TCR beta chain. PCR employed 60 Vbeta and 13 Jbeta primers. The protocol was immunoSEQ multiplex PCR, while the TCRdb copy is restricted to in-frame clones and leaves out a portion. Listed are approximately 120,000 clones; around 2.7% falls within the top ten. V trimming: 4 bases; J trimming: 0 bases; junction bases outside the gene matches: 10. In germline, CDR1 is SGHDT, CDR2 YYEEEE. The CDR3 runs 18 residues. The record originates from a study of cytomegalovirus exposure and HLA in healthy donors. This sequence originates from a man under 40 in good health and CMV-seronegative. Sequences were obtained from PBMCs. The chain links TRBV5-6 to TRBJ1-6; 7 nucleotides agree with TRBD1. The DNA of the CDR3 is TGTGCCAGCAGCCCGTACAGGGGACGGAGCTCCTATAATTCACCCCTCCACTTT. It yields the protein CASSPYRGRSSYNSPLHF.